The next 4 T cell receptor beta chains were all read from a single sample in a study of CD4 T cells in relation to SARS-CoV-2 and coronaviruses. Their antigen targets remain unknown. Profiled with immunoSEQ multiplex PCR; TCRdb holds only in-frame clones, not every one. Of around 25,000 clones listed, around 67% were seen once; the top ten hold roughly 18%. Before the COVID-19 pandemic, during about 2010-2019, CD4+ T cells were taken from unexposed donors. After ten to eleven days of culture, CD4+ T cells were isolated. The sequencing sample was made of CD4+ T cells from PBMCs, cultured in vitro. The receptor set was obtained from a human donor in good health.

The rearrangement uses TRBV5-6 and TRBJ2-5; no firm D call. Trimming took off 2 bases at V and 4 bases at J, with 3 bases between the two ends. Germline-derived CDR1 and CDR2 are SGHDT and YYEEEE. CDR3 length: 11 amino acids. CDR3 loop: CASSFRETQYF. In DNA, the CDR3 is TGTGCCAGCAGCTTTCGAGAGACCCAGTACTTC.

This CDR3 is CASSEAFASGNTEAFF. CDR3 in DNA: TGTGCCAGCAGTGAAGCCTTCGCGTCCGGGAACACTGAAGCTTTCTTT. The rearrangement uses TRBV6-1 and TRBJ1-1; D not certain. Germline CDR1 and CDR2: MNHNS and SASEGT. V was cut by 0 bases and J by 1 base, with 12 bases left in between. The CDR3 spans 16 residues.

This clone appeared once. The J gene is TRBJ2-1, the V gene TRBV2; no clear D gene. This CDR3 region has 13 residues. Between the trimmed V and J ends, which lost 4 bases and 5 bases, there was a span of 9 bases. CDR1 and CDR2 from the germline V gene are SNHLY and FYNNEI. This CDR3 is CASSVDMDNEQFF. As DNA, the CDR3 is TGTGCCAGCAGTGTTGACATGGACAATGAGCAGTTCTTC.

The rearrangement joins TRBV12-5 to TRBJ2-1; possible D gene TRBD2, 6 bases. CDR1 is LGHNT and CDR2 is FRNRAP in the germline V gene. The length of the CDR3 is 15 residues. V dropped 4 bases and J dropped 9 bases, with 19 bases sitting between them. The CDR3 DNA is TGTGCTAGTGGTTCGGGGGAGGCATTTAGTGGTGAGCAGTTCTTC. Its protein is CASGSGEAFSGEQFF. The entire variable domain, with the rest obtained from reference TRBV12-5 and TRBJ2-1, is as follows: DARVTQTPRHKVTEMGQEVTMRCQPILGHNTVFWYRQTMMQGLELLAYFRNRAPLDDSGMPKDRFSAEMPDATLATLKIQPSEPRDSAVYFCASGSGEAFSGEQFFGPGTRLTVL.